Each of the 10 T cell receptor beta chains below was sequenced from the same sample in a study of identical twins. TCRdb used MiXCR to reprocess the 5' RACE reads, holding one entry per CDR3 protein. The table shows a few hundred thousand distinct CDR3 sequences, with about an eighth occurring only once. This same sample was also part of a study on yellow fever vaccine responses in identical twins.

The source material was memory (CD45RO+) T cells sorted from blood. Source of these receptors: a woman between 18 and 30 years old in good health.

This clonotype was counted at least ten times. The chain is built from TRBV5-6 and TRBJ1-5; no firm D call. The CDR3 sequence is 14 residues long. The germline CDR1 and CDR2 sequences are SGHDT and YYEEEE. V shed 2 bases and J shed 5 bases, with 11 bases lying between them. The CDR3 nucleotides read TGTGCCAGCAGCTTTGGTAGGGCGTATCAGCCCCAGCATTTT. It translates to CASSFGRAYQPQHF.

The table lists this clonotype with a few counts. The chain links TRBV20-1 to TRBJ2-1; possibly TRBD2 for D (6 bases). Germline V gene data show CDR1 as DFQATT and CDR2 as SNEGSKA (reference sequence). V lost 6 bases and J lost 8, with 14 bases in between. The CDR3 has 12 amino acids. Here the CDR3 DNA reads TGCAGTGCGTATTCCGGGACTCATGAGCAGTTCTTC. Translating gives CSAYSGTHEQFF.

The chain joins TRBV3-1 to TRBJ2-3; 7 nucleotides match TRBD1. The CDR3 is made up of 13 amino acids. V dropped 4 bases and J dropped 6; count of bases not matched to a gene: 4. Germline CDR1 and CDR2: LGHDT and YNNKEL (reference sequence). CDR3 sequence (DNA): TGTGCCAGCAGCCTGCAGGGGGTGGATACGCAGTATTTT. Protein: CASSLQGVDTQYF.

The gene calls are TRBV29-1 and TRBJ2-2, with D uncertain. Germline V gene lookup returns CDR1 SQVTM and CDR2 ANQGSEA. The CDR3 spans 12 residues. The V end was cut by 1 base, the J end by 6 bases, with 6 bases between. The CDR3 spells CSVEGLSGELFF. Here the CDR3 DNA reads TGCAGCGTTGAAGGTTTGTCCGGGGAGCTGTTTTTT.

The rearrangement links TRBV2 to TRBJ2-2; 7 bases map to TRBD2. There are 13 residues in the CDR3. Germline assignment: CDR1 SNHLY and CDR2 FYNNEI. Losses at the gene ends were 10 bases for V and 7 bases for J; bases not matched to a gene: 9. DNA for the CDR3: TGTGCCAACGATCGGGGGGTTGGCGGGGAGCTGTTTTTT. This sequence encodes CANDRGVGGELFF.

This clonotype was counted only a few times. The CDR3 protein is CASSQVGLNTGELFF. The CDR3 nucleotides are TGTGCCAGCAGCCAAGTAGGGCTGAACACCGGGGAGCTGTTTTTT. The chain employs TRBV3-1 and TRBJ2-2; D is undetermined. The ends were cut back, 1 base at V and 1 base at J, with 7 bases in the middle. Germline CDR1 reads LGHDT; CDR2 reads YNNKEL (reference sequence). The CDR3 loop spans 15 amino acids.

The J gene is TRBJ2-1, the V gene TRBV29-1; TRBD2 matches at 9 bases. J was trimmed by 5 bases and V by 2 bases; bases with no gene match: 7. Germline CDR1 is SQVTM and CDR2 is ANQGSEA. The CDR3 consists of 15 residues. The CDR3, as DNA: TGCAGCGTTGAATTGTGGCTAGCGGGGAACAATGAGCAGTTCTTC. It is translated as CSVELWLAGNNEQFF.

This clonotype showed up just a few times. The chain employs TRBV28 and TRBJ1-2; 7 positions agree with TRBD1. With 1 base clipped from V and 4 bases from J, the junction kept 6 bases outside the gene matches. The CDR3 spans 15 residues. Per the germline V gene, CDR1 is MDHEN and CDR2 is SYDVKM. CDR3 bases: TGTGCCAGCAGTTTATCGACAGGGAACCCCTATGGCTACACCTTC. Residues: CASSLSTGNPYGYTF.

This clonotype occurred a few times. The chain links TRBV4-1 to TRBJ2-1; 7 bases line up with TRBD1. The CDR3 extends over 15 amino acids. Germline-derived CDR1 and CDR2 are MGHRA and YSYEKL. J gave up 8 bases and V 0 bases, and 7 bases lay outside the gene matches. The CDR3 loop reads CASSQDPGGKDEQFF. The DNA of the CDR3 is TGCGCCAGCAGCCAAGATCCAGGGGGTAAGGATGAGCAGTTCTTC.

The gene calls are TRBV11-2 and TRBJ2-1; 10 bases match TRBD2. After removal of 4 bases from V and 0 bases from J, the junction contained 9 bases not matched to a gene. In germline, CDR1 is SGHAT, CDR2 FQNNGV. The CDR3 covers 18 residues. CDR3 sequence (DNA): TGTGCCAGCAGCTACAGGACTAGCGGCCCCAGCTCCTACAATGAGCAGTTCTTC. Translated: CASSYRTSGPSSYNEQFF.